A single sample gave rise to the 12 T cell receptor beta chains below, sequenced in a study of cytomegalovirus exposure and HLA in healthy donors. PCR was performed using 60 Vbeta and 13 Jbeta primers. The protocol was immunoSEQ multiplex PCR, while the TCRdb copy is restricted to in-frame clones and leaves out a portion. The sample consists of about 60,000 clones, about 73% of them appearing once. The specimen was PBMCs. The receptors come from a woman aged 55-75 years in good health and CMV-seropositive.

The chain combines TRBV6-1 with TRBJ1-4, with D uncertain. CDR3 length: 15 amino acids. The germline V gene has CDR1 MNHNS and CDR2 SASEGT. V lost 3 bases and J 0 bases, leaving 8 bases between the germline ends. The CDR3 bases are TGTGCCAGCAGTGAGCTGCAGACAACTAATGAAAAACTGTTTTTT. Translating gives CASSELQTTNEKLFF.

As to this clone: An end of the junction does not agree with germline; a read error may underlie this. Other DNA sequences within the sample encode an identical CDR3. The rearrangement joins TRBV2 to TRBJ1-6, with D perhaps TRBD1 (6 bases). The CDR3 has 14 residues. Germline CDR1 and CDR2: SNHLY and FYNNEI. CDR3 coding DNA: TGTGCCAGCAGTGGGGGGACAAGAAATTCGCCCCTCCACTTT. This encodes CASSGGTRNSPLHF.

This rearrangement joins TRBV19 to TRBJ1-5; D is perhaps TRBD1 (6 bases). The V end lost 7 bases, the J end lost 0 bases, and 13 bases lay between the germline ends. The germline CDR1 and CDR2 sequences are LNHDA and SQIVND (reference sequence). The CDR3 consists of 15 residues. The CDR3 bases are TGTGCCAGTACCGAGGGGGGGCATAGCAATCAGCCCCAGCATTTT. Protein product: CASTEGGHSNQPQHF.

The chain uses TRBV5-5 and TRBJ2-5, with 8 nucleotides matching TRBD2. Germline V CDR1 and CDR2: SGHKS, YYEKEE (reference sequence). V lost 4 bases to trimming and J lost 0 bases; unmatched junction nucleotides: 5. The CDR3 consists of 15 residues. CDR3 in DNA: TGTGCCAGCAGCGTCTTCGGGGGGGACCAAGAGACCCAGTACTTC. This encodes CASSVFGGDQETQYF.

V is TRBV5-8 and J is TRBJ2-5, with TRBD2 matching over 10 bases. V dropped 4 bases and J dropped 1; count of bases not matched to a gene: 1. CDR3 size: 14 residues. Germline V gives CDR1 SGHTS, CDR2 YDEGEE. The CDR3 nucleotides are TGTGCCAGCAGCCAGCGGGGGGGCCAAGAGACCCAGTACTTC. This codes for CASSQRGGQETQYF.

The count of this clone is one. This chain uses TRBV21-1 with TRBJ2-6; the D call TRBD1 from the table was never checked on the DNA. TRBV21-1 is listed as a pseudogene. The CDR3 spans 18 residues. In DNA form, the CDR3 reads TGTGCCAGCCAAGGGGTCAGGTCACAGGGCGCCTTTCTATGCGTCCTGACTTTC. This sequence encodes CASQGVRSQGAFLCVLTF.

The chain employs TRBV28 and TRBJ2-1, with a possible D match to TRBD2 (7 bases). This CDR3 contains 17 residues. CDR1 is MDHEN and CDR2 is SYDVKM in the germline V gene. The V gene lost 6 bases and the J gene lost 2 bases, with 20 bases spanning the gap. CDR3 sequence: CASSYTGGLGPYNEQFF. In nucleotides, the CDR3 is TGTGCCAGCAGCTACACCGGGGGGCTCGGCCCCTACAATGAGCAGTTCTTC.

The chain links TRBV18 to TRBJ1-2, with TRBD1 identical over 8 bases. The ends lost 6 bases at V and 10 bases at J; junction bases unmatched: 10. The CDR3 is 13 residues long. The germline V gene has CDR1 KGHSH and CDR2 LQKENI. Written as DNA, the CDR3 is TGTGCCAGCTCTCCGGGACAGGATCTCCCCTACACCTTC. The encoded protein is CASSPGQDLPYTF.

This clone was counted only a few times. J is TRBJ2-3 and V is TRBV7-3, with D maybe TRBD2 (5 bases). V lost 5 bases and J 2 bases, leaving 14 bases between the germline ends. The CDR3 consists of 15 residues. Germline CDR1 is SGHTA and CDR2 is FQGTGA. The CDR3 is CASSENGLLTDTQYF. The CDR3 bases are TGTGCCAGCAGCGAAAATGGACTCCTCACAGATACGCAGTATTTT.

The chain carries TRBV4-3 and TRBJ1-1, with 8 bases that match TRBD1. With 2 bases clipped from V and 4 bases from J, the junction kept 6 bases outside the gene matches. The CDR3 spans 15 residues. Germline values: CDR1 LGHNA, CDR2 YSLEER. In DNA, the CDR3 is TGCGCCAGCAGCCAAAGGACAGGGACGGCCACTGAAGCTTTCTTT. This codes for CASSQRTGTATEAFF.

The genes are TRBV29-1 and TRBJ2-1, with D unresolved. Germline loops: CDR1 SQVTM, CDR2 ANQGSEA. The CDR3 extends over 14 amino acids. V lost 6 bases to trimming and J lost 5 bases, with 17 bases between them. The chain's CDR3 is CSVRKGIADNEQFF. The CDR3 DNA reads TGCAGCGTCCGAAAAGGAATAGCAGACAATGAGCAGTTCTTC.

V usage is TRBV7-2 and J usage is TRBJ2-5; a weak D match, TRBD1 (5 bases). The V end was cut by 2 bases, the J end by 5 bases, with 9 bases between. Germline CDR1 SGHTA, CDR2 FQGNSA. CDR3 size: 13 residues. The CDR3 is CASSLRQKETQYF. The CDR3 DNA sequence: TGTGCCAGCAGCTTACGACAGAAGGAGACCCAGTACTTC.